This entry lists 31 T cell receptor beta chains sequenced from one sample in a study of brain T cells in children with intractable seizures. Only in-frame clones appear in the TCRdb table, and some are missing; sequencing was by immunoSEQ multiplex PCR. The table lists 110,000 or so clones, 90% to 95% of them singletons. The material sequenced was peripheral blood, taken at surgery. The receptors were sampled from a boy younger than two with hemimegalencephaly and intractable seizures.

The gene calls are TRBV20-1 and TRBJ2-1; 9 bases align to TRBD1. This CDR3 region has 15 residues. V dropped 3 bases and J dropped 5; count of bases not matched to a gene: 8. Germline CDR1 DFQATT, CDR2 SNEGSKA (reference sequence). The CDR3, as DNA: TGCAGTGCTAGTAAACCGACAGGGGGTCACAATGAGCAGTTCTTC. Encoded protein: CSASKPTGGHNEQFF.

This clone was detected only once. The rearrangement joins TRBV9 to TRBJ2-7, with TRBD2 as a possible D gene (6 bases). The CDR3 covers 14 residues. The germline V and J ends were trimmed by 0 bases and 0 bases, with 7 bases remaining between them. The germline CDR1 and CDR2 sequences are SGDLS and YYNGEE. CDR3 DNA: TGTGCCAGCAGCGTAGGTAGCGGCTCCTACGAGCAGTACTTC. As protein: CASSVGSGSYEQYF.

Written as DNA, the CDR3 is TGTGCCAGCAGTTTATCCGGGGATACGCAGTATTTT. Amino acids: CASSLSGDTQYF. The chain uses TRBV27 and TRBJ2-3; D is unclear. This CDR3 contains 12 residues. Deletions cut 0 bases from V and 6 bases from J, with 4 bases between. Looked up from germline, CDR1 is MNHEY and CDR2 is SMNVEV (reference sequence).

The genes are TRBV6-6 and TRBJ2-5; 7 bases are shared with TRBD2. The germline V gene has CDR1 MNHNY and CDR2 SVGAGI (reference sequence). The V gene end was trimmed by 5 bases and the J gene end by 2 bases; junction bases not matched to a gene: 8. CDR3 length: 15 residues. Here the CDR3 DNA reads TGTGCCAGCAGTAACCCTCTAGCGGCTCAAGAGACCCAGTACTTC. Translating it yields CASSNPLAAQETQYF.

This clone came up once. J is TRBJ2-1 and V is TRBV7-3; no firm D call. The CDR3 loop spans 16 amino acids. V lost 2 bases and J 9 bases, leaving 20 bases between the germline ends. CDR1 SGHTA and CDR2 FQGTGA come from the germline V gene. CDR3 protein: CASSLGLVGPAFEQFF. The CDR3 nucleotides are TGTGCCAGCAGCTTAGGTTTGGTAGGCCCAGCCTTTGAGCAGTTCTTC.

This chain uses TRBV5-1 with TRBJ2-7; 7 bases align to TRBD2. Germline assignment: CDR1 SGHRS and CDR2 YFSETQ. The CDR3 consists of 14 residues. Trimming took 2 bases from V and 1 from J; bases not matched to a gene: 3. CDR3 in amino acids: CASSLGRESYEQYF. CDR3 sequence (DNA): TGCGCCAGCAGCTTAGGGCGGGAGTCCTACGAGCAGTACTTC.

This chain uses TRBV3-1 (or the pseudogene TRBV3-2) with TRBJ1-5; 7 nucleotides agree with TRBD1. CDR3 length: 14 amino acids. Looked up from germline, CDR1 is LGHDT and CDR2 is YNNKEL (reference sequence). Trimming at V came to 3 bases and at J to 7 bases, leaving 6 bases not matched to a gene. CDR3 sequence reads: CASSHTGTAQPQHF. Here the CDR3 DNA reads TGTGCCAGCAGCCATACCGGGACAGCCCAGCCCCAGCATTTT.

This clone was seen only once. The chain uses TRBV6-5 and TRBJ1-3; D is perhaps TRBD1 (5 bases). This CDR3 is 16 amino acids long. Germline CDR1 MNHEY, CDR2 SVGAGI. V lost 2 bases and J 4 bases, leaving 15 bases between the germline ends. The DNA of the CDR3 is TGTGCCAGCAGTTACCAGGACCCCCGGACAGGAAACACCATATATTTT. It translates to CASSYQDPRTGNTIYF.

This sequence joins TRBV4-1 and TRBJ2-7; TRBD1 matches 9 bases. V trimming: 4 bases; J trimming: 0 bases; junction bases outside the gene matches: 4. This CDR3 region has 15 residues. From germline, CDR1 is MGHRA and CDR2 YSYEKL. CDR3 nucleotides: TGCGCCAGCAGCCGTGGACAGGGGAGCTCCTACGAGCAGTACTTC. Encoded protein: CASSRGQGSSYEQYF.

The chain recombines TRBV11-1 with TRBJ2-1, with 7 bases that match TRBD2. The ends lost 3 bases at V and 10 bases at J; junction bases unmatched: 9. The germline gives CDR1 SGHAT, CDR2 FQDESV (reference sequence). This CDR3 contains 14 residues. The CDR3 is CASSFAGATGEQFF. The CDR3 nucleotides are TGTGCCAGCAGCTTTGCGGGAGCGACGGGGGAGCAGTTCTTC.

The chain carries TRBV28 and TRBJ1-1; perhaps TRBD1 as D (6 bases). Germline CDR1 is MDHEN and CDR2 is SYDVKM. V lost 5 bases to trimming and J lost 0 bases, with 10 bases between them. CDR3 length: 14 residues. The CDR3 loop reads CASSGGGLNTEAFF. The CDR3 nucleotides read TGTGCCAGCAGTGGGGGGGGCCTGAACACTGAAGCTTTCTTT.

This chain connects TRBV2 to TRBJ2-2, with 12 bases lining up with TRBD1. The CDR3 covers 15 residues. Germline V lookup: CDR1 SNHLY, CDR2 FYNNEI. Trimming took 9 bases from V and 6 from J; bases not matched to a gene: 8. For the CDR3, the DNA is TGTGCCAGTACCCGGGACAGGGGGCGCTCCGGGGAGCTGTTTTTT. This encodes CASTRDRGRSGELFF.

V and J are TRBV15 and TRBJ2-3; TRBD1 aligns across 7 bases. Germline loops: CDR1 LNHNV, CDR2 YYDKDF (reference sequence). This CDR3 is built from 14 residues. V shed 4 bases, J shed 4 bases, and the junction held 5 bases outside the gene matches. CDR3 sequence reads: CATSTRQGADTQYF. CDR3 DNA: TGTGCCACCAGCACGAGACAGGGAGCAGATACGCAGTATTTT.

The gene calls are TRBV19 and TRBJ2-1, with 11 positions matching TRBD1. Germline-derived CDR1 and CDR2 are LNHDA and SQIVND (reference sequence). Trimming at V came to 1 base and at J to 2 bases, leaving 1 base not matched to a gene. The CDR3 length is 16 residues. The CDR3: CASSIGTGGAYNEQFF. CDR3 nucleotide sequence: TGTGCCAGTAGTATAGGGACAGGGGGCGCCTACAATGAGCAGTTCTTC.

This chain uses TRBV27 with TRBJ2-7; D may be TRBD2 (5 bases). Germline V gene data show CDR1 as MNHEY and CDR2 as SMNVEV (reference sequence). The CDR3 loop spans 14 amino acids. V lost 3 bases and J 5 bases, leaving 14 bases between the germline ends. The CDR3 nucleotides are TGTGCCAGCAGTTTGGGTTACGGGGTCGACGAGCAGTACTTC. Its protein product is CASSLGYGVDEQYF.

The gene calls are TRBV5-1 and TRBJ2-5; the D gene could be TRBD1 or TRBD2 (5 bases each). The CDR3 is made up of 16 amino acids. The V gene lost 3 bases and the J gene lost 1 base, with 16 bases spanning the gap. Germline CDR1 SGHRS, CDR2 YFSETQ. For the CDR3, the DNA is TGCGCCAGCAGCTCAAGACCGGGACGGCCCCAAGAGACCCAGTACTTC. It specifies CASSSRPGRPQETQYF. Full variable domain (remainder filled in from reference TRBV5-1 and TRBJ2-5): KAGVTQTPRYLIKTRGQQVTLSCSPISGHRSVSWYQQTPGQGLQFLFEYFSETQRNKGNFPGRFSGRQFSNSRSEMNVSTLELGDSALYLCASSSRPGRPQETQYFGPGTRLLVL.

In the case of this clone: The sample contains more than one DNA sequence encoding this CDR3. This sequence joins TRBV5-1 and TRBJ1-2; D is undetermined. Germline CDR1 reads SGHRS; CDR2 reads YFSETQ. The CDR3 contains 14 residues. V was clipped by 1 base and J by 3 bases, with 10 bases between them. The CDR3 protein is CASSLSVRDYGYTF. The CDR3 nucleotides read TGCGCCAGCAGCTTGAGTGTGCGGGACTATGGCTACACCTTC.

CDR3 residues: CASSQEDNEQFF. The CDR3 DNA reads as TGTGCCAGCTCACAGGAGGACAATGAGCAGTTCTTC. The chain joins TRBV18 to TRBJ2-1, with a possible D match to TRBD2 (5 bases). The ends were cut back, 4 bases at V and 5 bases at J, with 6 bases in the middle. Looked up from germline, CDR1 is KGHSH and CDR2 is LQKENI. This CDR3 spans 12 amino acids.

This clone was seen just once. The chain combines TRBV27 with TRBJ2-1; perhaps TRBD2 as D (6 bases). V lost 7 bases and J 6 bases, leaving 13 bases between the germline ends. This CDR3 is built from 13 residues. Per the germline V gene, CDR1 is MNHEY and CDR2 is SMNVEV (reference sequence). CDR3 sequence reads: CASTPTSLNEQFF. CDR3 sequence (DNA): TGTGCCAGCACCCCGACTAGTCTCAATGAGCAGTTCTTC.

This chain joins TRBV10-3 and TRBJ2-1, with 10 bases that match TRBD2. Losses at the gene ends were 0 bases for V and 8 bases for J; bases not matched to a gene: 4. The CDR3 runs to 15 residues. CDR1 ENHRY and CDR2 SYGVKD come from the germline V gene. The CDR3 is CAISESRLAGDEQFF. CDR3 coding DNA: TGTGCCATCAGTGAGTCGAGGCTAGCGGGAGATGAGCAGTTCTTC.

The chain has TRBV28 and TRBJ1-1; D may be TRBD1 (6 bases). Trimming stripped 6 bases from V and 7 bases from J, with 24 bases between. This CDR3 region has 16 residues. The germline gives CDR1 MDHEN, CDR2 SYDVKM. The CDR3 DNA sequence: TGTGCCAGCAGCGGCGGCAGGGGCTCGCTAGCCAATGAAGCTTTCTTT. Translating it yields CASSGGRGSLANEAFF.

The CDR3 here is CASSPQVGRYEQYF. CDR3 nucleotide sequence: TGTGCCAGCAGTCCACAGGTAGGGCGTTACGAGCAGTACTTC. The chain combines TRBV7-2 with TRBJ2-7; D might be TRBD1 (5 bases). Germline assignment: CDR1 SGHTA and CDR2 FQGNSA. The CDR3 has 14 amino acids. The V gene lost 6 bases and the J gene lost 4 bases, with 16 bases spanning the gap.

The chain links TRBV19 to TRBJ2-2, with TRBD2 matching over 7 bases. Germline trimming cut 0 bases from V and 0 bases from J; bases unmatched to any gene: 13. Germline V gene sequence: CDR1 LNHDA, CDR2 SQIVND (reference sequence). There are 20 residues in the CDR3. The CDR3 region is CASSIEGRIERGANTGELFF. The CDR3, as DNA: TGTGCCAGTAGTATAGAGGGAAGAATTGAGCGGGGCGCGAACACCGGGGAGCTGTTTTTT.

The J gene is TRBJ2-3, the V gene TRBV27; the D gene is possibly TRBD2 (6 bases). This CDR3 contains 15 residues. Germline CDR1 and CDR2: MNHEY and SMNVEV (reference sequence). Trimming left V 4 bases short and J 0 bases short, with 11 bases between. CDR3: CASSSRRESTDTQYF. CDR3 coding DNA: TGTGCCAGCAGTTCCCGACGGGAGAGCACAGATACGCAGTATTTT.

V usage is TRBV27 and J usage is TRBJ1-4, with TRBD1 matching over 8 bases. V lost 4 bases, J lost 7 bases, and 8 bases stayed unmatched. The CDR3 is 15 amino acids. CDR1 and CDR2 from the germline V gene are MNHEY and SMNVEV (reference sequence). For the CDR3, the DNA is TGTGCCAGCAGTTCCCCCCAGGGGGCGGGTGAAAAACTGTTTTTT. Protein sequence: CASSSPQGAGEKLFF.

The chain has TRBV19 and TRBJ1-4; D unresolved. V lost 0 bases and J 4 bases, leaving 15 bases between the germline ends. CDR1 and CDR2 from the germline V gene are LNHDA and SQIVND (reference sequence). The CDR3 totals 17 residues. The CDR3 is CASSIDLAGLLNEKLFF. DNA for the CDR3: TGTGCCAGTAGTATAGATCTTGCGGGTCTCCTTAATGAAAAACTGTTTTTT.

In nucleotides, the CDR3 is TGCGCCAGCAGCTTGGGCTGGGGACAGGGTTATAATTCACCCCTCCACTTT. It specifies CASSLGWGQGYNSPLHF. The genes are TRBV5-1 and TRBJ1-6; 9 bases match TRBD1. The CDR3 is 17 residues long. The junction had 5 bases not matched to a gene; V was cut back by 0 bases and J by 4 bases. Germline lookup yields CDR1 SGHRS and CDR2 YFSETQ.

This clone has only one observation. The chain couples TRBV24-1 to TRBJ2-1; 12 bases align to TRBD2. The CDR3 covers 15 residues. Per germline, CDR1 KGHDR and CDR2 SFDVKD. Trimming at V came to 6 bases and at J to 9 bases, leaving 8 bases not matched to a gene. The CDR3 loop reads CATSPPSGRAPEQFF. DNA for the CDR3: TGTGCCACCAGTCCCCCTAGCGGGAGGGCCCCTGAGCAGTTCTTC.

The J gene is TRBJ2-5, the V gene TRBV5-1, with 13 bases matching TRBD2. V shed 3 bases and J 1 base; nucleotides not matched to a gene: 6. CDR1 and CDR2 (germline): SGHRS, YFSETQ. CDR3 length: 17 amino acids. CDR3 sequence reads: CASSSAGTSGVQETQYF. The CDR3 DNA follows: TGCGCCAGCAGCTCGGCGGGGACTAGCGGGGTCCAAGAGACCCAGTACTTC.

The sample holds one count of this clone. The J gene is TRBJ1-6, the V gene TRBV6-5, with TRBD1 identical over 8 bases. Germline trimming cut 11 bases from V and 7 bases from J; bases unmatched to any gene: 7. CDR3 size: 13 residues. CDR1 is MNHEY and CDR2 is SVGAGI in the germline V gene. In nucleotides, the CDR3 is TGTGCCTTAAGACAGGGGCCCAATTCACCCCTCCACTTT. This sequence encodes CALRQGPNSPLHF.

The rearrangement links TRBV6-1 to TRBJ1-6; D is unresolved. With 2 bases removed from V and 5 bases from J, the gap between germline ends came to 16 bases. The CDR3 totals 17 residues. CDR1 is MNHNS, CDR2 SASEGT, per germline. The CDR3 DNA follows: TGTGCCAGCAGTGAACTGGGGTTGGGTGAGAATAATTCACCCCTCCACTTT. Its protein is CASSELGLGENNSPLHF.